These 10 T cell receptor beta chains share one sample of origin, sequenced in a study of T cells in localized non-small cell lung cancer. Libraries were prepared by immunoSEQ multiplex PCR; TCRdb keeps only in-frame clonotypes and omits some of them. The sample includes roughly 15,000 clones, around 91% of them seen just once. Sequenced material: peripheral blood mononuclear cells, taken before any cancer treatment. Every receptor here comes from a woman aged 35-75 years with stage III lung adenocarcinoma.

The V call is TRBV5-1, the J call TRBJ1-6; weak D call: TRBD1 (6 bases). The CDR3 sequence is 18 residues long. Germline V lookup: CDR1 SGHRS, CDR2 YFSETQ. Trimming pared 3 bases from V and 5 bases from J, leaving 21 bases between. CDR3 residues: CASSSGRGGRVDNSPLHF. The CDR3 nucleotides are TGCGCCAGCAGCTCTGGCCGTGGGGGGCGCGTAGATAATTCACCCCTCCACTTT.

V and J are TRBV11-3 and TRBJ2-2; 8 positions agree with TRBD1. V shed 2 bases and J 12 bases; nucleotides not matched to a gene: 2. Looked up from germline, CDR1 is SGHNT and CDR2 is YENEEA. The length of the CDR3 is 12 residues. CDR3 sequence: CASSLQGAKLFF. DNA for the CDR3: TGTGCCAGCAGCTTACAGGGGGCAAAGCTGTTTTTT. Full variable domain (outside the CDR3, taken from reference TRBV11-3 and TRBJ2-2): EAGVVQSPRYKIIEKKQPVAFWCNPISGHNTLYWYLQNLGQGPELLIRYENEEAVDDSQLPKDRFSAERLKGVDSTLKIQPAELGDSAVYLCASSLQGAKLFFGEGSRLTVL.

This clone was seen just once. This sequence joins TRBV11-3 and TRBJ2-7; the D gene could be TRBD1 or TRBD2 (5 bases each). V lost 5 bases to trimming and J lost 2 bases, with 13 bases between them. The germline CDR1 and CDR2 sequences are SGHNT and YENEEA. The CDR3 extends over 14 amino acids. The DNA of the CDR3 is TGTGCCAGCAGCGTTACCGGGACCACCTACGAGCAGTACTTC. Translation gives CASSVTGTTYEQYF.

The CDR3 sequence is CATSTPPGSLSSYEQYF. CDR3 DNA sequence: TGTGCCACCAGCACCCCCCCGGGCTCCCTTTCTTCCTACGAGCAGTACTTC. The chain couples TRBV15 to TRBJ2-7; unclear D gene. Germline CDR1 reads LNHNV; CDR2 reads YYDKDF (reference sequence). The CDR3 totals 17 residues. The V end lost 4 bases, the J end lost 1 base, and 20 bases lay between the germline ends.

V gene TRBV28 combines with J gene TRBJ2-7; weak D call: TRBD2 (5 bases). CDR1 and CDR2 (germline): MDHEN, SYDVKM. The CDR3 is 11 residues long. V lost 6 bases and J lost 7, with 10 bases in between. The CDR3 is CASRWRGEQYF. DNA for the CDR3: TGTGCCAGCAGGTGGCGCGGGGAGCAGTACTTC.

The V gene is TRBV9, the J gene TRBJ1-1, with D maybe TRBD1 (6 bases). The CDR3 contains 13 residues. Germline values: CDR1 SGDLS, CDR2 YYNGEE. The V end was cut by 1 base, the J end by 5 bases, with 9 bases between. DNA of the CDR3: TGTGCCAGCAGCGTAAAGGGGGTAACTGAAGCTTTCTTT. Its translation: CASSVKGVTEAFF.

V usage is TRBV7-9 and J usage is TRBJ2-1; 8 bases match TRBD2. Trimming removed 1 base from V and 3 bases from J; junction bases left unmatched: 8. This CDR3 comprises 17 residues. Germline V CDR1 and CDR2: SEHNR, FQNEAQ (reference sequence). The CDR3 nucleotides read TGTGCCAGCAGCTTAGGATCCCGCGGGGGGCGCTACAATGAGCAGTTCTTC. It codes for CASSLGSRGGRYNEQFF.

CDR3 loop: CASSASRIDYGYTF. The DNA of the CDR3 is TGTGCCAGCAGCGCGAGCCGGATAGACTATGGCTACACCTTC. The chain employs TRBV7-9 and TRBJ1-2, with D unclear. V dropped 5 bases and J dropped 3 bases, with 13 bases sitting between them. Germline V CDR1 and CDR2: SEHNR, FQNEAQ (reference sequence). The CDR3 totals 14 residues.

This chain connects TRBV11-2 to TRBJ1-5; D is undetermined. The CDR3 extends over 15 amino acids. CDR1 SGHAT and CDR2 FQNNGV come from the germline V gene. Trimming took off 5 bases at V and 3 bases at J, with 14 bases between the two ends. In DNA, the CDR3 is TGTGCCAGCAGCCGTTTTCCAGGAGCCAATCAGCCCCAGCATTTT. It translates to CASSRFPGANQPQHF.

This sequence joins TRBV7-2 and TRBJ2-2, with 8 bases aligning to TRBD1. The CDR3 contains 16 residues. Germline CDR1 is SGHTA and CDR2 is FQGNSA. Losses at the gene ends were 4 bases for V and 5 bases for J; bases not matched to a gene: 9. The CDR3: CASSSPTGAGTGELFF. Here the CDR3 DNA reads TGTGCCAGCAGCTCGCCGACAGGGGCGGGTACCGGGGAGCTGTTTTTT. Supplemented by reference TRBV7-2 and TRBJ2-2, the full variable domain reads GAGVSQSPSNKVTEKGKDVELRCDPISGHTALYWYRQSLGQGLEFLIYFQGNSAPDKSGLPSDRFSAERTGGSVSTLTIQRTQQEDSAVYLCASSSPTGAGTGELFFGEGSRLTVL.